This TCR beta chain appears in the sequencing data of a study of blood T cells in healthy people across ages. Study-wide findings and caveats: Age advanced and TCR beta diversity per million T cells fell, roughly linearly. Whereas aged donors had fewer naive CD4+ cells, long-lived donors had more of them and higher diversity.

As to this clonotype: Its antigen is not identified.

Through a sample-barcoded 5' primer and a J-beta primer mix, a second PCR was run for 7 to 11 cycles. From the 5' RACE reads, TCRdb called clonotypes with MiXCR, one entry per CDR3 protein. The sample lists 1.5 million to 2 million distinct CDR3 sequences, just under 50% seen once, with approximately 2.1% in the top ten. Trimming pared 0 bases from V and 5 bases from J, leaving 17 bases between. Germline V CDR1 and CDR2: DFQATT, SNEGSKA (reference sequence). The CDR3 is made up of 17 amino acids. Every donor contributed roughly 10 milliliters of peripheral blood by blood draw. The chain has TRBV20-1 and TRBJ1-6; weak D call: TRBD1 (6 bases). The TCR originated in a woman between 35 and 50 years old in good health. The material sequenced was blood. The CDR3 DNA reads as TGCAGTGCTAGAGATATGGCGACACAGGGAGATAATTCACCCCTCCACTTT. Translated: CSARDMATQGDNSPLHF.